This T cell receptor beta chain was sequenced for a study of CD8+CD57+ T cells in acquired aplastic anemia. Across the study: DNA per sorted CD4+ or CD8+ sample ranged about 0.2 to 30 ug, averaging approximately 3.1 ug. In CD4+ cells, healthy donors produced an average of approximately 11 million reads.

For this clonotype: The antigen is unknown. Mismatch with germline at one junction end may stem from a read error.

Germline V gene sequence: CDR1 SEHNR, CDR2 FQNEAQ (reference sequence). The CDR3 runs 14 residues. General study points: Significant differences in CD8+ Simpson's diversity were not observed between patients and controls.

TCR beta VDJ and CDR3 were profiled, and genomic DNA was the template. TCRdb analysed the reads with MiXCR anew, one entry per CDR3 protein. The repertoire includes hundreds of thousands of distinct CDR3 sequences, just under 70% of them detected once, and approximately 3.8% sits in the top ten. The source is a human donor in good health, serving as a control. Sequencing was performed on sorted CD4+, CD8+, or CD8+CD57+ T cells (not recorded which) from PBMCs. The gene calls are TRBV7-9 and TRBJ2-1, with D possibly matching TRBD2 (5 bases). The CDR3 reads CASSQVRAGELFFF. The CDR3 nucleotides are TGTGCCAGCAGCCAGGTTAGGGCCGGGGAGCTGTTTTTTTTC.